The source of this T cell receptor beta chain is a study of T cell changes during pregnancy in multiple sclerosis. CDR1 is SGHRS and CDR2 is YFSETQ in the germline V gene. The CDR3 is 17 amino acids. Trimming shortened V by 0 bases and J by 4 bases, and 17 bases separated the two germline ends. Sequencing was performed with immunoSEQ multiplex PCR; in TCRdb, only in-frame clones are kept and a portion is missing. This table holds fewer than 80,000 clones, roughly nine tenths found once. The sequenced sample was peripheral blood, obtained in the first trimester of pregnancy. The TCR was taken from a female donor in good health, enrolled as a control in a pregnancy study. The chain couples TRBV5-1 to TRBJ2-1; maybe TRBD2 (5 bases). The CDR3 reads CASSLASLRSGYNEQFF. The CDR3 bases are TGCGCCAGCAGCTTGGCCTCTCTTAGGAGCGGATACAATGAGCAGTTCTTC.